This T cell receptor beta chain was profiled in a study of CD8 T cells in Susac syndrome. The authors reverse transcribed roughly 0.5 to 1 ug RNA with random hexamers. TCRdb recomputed calls from the immunoSEQ multiplex PCR reads with MiXCR, one row per CDR3 protein. The repertoire holds a few hundred thousand distinct CDR3 sequences, with about nine tenths as singletons. V shed 4 bases, J shed 4 bases, and the junction held 6 bases outside the gene matches. This CDR3 is built from 15 residues. Looked up from germline, CDR1 is MNHEY and CDR2 is SVGEGT. The V and J genes are TRBV6-2 or TRBV6-3 and TRBJ1-2; TRBD1 matches at 10 bases. This clonotype was sampled from a human donor with multiple sclerosis. Sample: CD8+ T cells from PBMCs. In DNA, the CDR3 is TGTGCCAGCAGTTTCTCCGGGACAGGGGTCTATGGCTACACCTTC. It encodes CASSFSGTGVYGYTF.